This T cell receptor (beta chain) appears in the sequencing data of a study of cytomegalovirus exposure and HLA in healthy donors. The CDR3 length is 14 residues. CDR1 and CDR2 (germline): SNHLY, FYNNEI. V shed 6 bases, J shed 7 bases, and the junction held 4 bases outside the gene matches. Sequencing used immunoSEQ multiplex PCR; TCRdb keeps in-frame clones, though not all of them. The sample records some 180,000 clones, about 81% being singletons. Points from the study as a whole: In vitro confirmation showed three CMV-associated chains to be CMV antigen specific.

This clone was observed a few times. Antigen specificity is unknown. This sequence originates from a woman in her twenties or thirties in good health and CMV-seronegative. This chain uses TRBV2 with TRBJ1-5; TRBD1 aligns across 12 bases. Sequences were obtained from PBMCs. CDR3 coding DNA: TGTGCCAGCAGCGGGACAGGGGGCGTGCAGCCCCAGCATTTT. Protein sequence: CASSGTGGVQPQHF.